Listed below are T cell receptor beta chains from one sample, sequenced in a study of siplizumab effects on memory and regulatory T cells. Clones were sequenced by immunoSEQ multiplex PCR, and TCRdb holds only the in-frame ones, with some missing. The profile covers 80,000 to 130,000 clones, with about 93% appearing a single time and roughly 0.6% taken by the ten largest. Specimen: Tregs sorted from blood. The receptors stem from a human donor in good health. Both conserved end residues are trimmed from each CDR3. Clone size is given for some rows only: seen once, a few or many times, or a class if the clone is expanded.

clone_size	v_call	j_call	cdr3_aa
.	TRBV18	TRBJ1-3	ASSPIEGGNTIY
.	TRBV18	TRBJ2-7	ASSPLFRVRDEQY
.	TRBV2	TRBJ2-7	ASSEGPFEQY
.	TRBV18	TRBJ2-7	ASSPAGTGGYEQY
once	TRBV7-6	TRBJ2-5	ASSRGRRETQY
.	TRBV18	TRBJ2-5	ASFTGSGVLKETQY
.	TRBV5-1	TRBJ2-7	ASSFVLAGDYEQY
.	TRBV5-6	TRBJ2-5	ASSLFRTSIKFQETQY
.	TRBV6-1	TRBJ1-5	ASSVGGARSPQH
once	TRBV18	TRBJ1-1	ASSPVQNTEAF
.	TRBV30	TRBJ2-3	AFNRAISDTQY
.	TRBV29-1	TRBJ2-6	SVVGRDRDSGANVLT
.	TRBV11-2	TRBJ2-4	ASSLGAGGANIQY
.	TRBV28	TRBJ1-2	AGWGGRPRPYDYT
.	TRBV30	TRBJ2-7	AWSDTGKEGRYEQY
.	TRBV18	TRBJ1-1	ASSPLGQGVLNTEAF
.	TRBV30	TRBJ1-6	AWSVRRTGRSFLH